This is a list of T cell receptor beta chains from one sample in a study of OX40 agonist ivuxolimab in advanced cancers. Sequenced by immunoSEQ multiplex PCR; TCRdb stores in-frame clones only, minus some. The table includes about 21,000 clones, around 87% detected once. The specimen comprised CD4+ or CD8+ T cells sorted from blood, sampled in a trial of the OX40 agonist ivuxolimab. These TCRs come from an adult with an advanced solid tumor such as melanoma, head and neck, liver or kidney cancer. Each CDR3 is given with its conserved first and last residue. A D gene is named only where the DNA matches it firmly.

V gene: TRBV6-5
D gene: -
CDR3 protein: CASRQGNTEAFF

V gene: TRBV10-1
D gene: -
CDR3 protein: CASSEDRKQTGELFF

V gene: TRBV7-9
D gene: -
CDR3 protein: CASSLGSSEAFF

V gene: TRBV4-2
D gene: -
CDR3 protein: CASSHPYSPLHF

V gene: TRBV7-2
D gene: -
CDR3 protein: CQQLTLLRVAPPREQYF

V gene: TRBV7-9
D gene: -
CDR3 protein: CASSLDGRPQHF

V gene: TRBV19
D gene: -
CDR3 protein: CASTQFAEKLFF

V gene: TRBV5-4
D gene: -
CDR3 protein: CASSRQPNTEAFF

V gene: TRBV5-6
D gene: -
CDR3 protein: CASSPVGAREKLFF

V gene: TRBV27
D gene: TRBD2
CDR3 protein: CASSLLAGGPDTQYF

V gene: TRBV15
D gene: -
CDR3 protein: CATSRDQGGPYNEQFF

V gene: TRBV7-8
D gene: TRBD2
CDR3 protein: CASSLGGLAGGRVDNEQFF

V gene: TRBV27
D gene: -
CDR3 protein: CASRSTNYGYTF

V gene: TRBV30
D gene: -
CDR3 protein: CAWTGQWAEAFF

V gene: TRBV2
D gene: TRBD1
CDR3 protein: CASNGQGEVAGELFF

V gene: TRBV5-6
D gene: TRBD1
CDR3 protein: CASSLTGDEAFF